This T cell receptor beta chain derives from a study of cytomegalovirus exposure and HLA in healthy donors. Study conclusions and caveats: Among TCR beta chains, those listed as cytomegalovirus-associated numbered approximately 150.

Healthy individuals who donated bone marrow served as the donors. In the case of this clone: No antigen is known for it. The junction does not match germline at one end; this may be a read error.

A multiplex PCR was run with 60 Vbeta primers and 13 Jbeta primers. Sequencing used immunoSEQ multiplex PCR; TCRdb keeps in-frame clones, though not all of them. This sample has around 140,000 clones, with 73% found just once. The germline CDR1 and CDR2 sequences are MNHEY and SVGAGI. The CDR3 is made up of 13 amino acids. The source of this sequence is a woman aged 18 to 35 in good health and CMV-seronegative. Sequenced material: PBMCs. The chain is built from TRBV6-5 and TRBJ1-2, with 7 bases identical to TRBD1. As DNA, the CDR3 is TGTGCCAGCAGTTACTCACAAGCGACAGGGCCGTATTTC. Its translation: CASSYSQATGPYF.